This T cell receptor beta chain was sequenced for a study of identical twins. TCRdb recomputed calls from the 5' RACE reads with MiXCR, one row per CDR3 protein. The sample lists about 100,000 distinct CDR3 sequences; about 6% were seen once. The V end lost 9 bases, the J end lost 1 base, and 10 bases lay between the germline ends. CDR3 length: 13 residues. Per the germline V gene, CDR1 is KGHDR and CDR2 is SFDVKD. This clonotype is labeled medium-sized. Sequencing input: memory T cells sorted from blood. V usage is TRBV24-1 and J usage is TRBJ2-3, with D unclear. The clonotype originates from a woman in her 50s in good health. CDR3 region: CATLRSGTDTQYF. For the CDR3, the DNA is TGTGCCACCTTGCGTTCGGGCACAGATACGCAGTATTTT.